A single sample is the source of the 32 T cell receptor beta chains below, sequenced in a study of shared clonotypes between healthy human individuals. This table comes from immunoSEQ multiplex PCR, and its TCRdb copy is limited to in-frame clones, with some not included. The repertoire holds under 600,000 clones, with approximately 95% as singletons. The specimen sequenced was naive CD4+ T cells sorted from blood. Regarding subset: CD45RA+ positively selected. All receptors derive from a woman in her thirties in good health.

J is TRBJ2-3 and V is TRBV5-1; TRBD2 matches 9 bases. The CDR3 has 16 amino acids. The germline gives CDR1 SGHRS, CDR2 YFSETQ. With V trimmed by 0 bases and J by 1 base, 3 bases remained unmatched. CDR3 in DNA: TGCGCCAGCAGCTTGGAGTTAGCGGGAGGCACAGATACGCAGTATTTT. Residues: CASSLELAGGTDTQYF. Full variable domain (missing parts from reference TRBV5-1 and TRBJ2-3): KAGVTQTPRYLIKTRGQQVTLSCSPISGHRSVSWYQQTPGQGLQFLFEYFSETQRNKGNFPGRFSGRQFSNSRSEMNVSTLELGDSALYLCASSLELAGGTDTQYFGPGTRLTVL.

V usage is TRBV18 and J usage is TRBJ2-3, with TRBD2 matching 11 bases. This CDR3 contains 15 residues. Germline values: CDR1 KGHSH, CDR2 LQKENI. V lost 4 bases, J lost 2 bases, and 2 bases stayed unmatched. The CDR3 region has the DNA TGTGCCAGCTCACTGGGACTAGCGGCCACAGATACGCAGTATTTT. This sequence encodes CASSLGLAATDTQYF.

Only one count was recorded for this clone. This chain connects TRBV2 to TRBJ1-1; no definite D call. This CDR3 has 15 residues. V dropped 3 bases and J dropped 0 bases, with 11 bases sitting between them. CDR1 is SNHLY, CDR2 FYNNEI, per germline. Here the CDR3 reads CASSDKAAMNTEAFF. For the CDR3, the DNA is TGTGCCAGCAGTGATAAGGCGGCTATGAACACTGAAGCTTTCTTT.

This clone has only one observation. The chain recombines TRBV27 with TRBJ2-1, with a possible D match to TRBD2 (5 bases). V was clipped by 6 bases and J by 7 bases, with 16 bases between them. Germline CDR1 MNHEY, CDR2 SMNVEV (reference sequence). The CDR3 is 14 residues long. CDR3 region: CASSREASKNEQFF. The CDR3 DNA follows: TGTGCCAGCAGCCGAGAGGCTAGCAAGAATGAGCAGTTCTTC.

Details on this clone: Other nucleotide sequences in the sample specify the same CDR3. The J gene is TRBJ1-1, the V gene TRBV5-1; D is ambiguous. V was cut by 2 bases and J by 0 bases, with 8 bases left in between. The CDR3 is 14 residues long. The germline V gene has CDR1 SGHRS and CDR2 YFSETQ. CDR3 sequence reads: CASSFSEMNTEAFF. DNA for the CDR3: TGCGCCAGCAGCTTTTCAGAAATGAACACTGAAGCTTTCTTT.

The CDR3 region is CASSYSKQGAHEQYF. The CDR3 DNA sequence: TGTGCCAGCAGTTACTCGAAACAGGGGGCCCACGAGCAGTACTTC. This sequence joins TRBV6-5 and TRBJ2-7; TRBD1 aligns across 9 bases. There are 15 residues in the CDR3. CDR1 and CDR2 from the germline V gene are MNHEY and SVGAGI. The V and J ends lost 0 bases and 5 bases, in that order; junction bases with no gene match: 5.

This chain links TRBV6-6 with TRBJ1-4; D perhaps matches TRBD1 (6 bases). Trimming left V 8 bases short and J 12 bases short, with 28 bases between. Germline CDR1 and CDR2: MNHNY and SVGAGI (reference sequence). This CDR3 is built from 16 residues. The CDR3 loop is CASSAVSDRPNRELFF. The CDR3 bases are TGTGCCAGCTCTGCCGTATCAGACAGGCCTAATCGGGAACTGTTTTTT.

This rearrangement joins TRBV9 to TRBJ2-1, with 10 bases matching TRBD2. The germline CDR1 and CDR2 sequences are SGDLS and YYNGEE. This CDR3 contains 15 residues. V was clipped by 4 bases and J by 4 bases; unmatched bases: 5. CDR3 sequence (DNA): TGTGCCAGCAGCCAAGCGGGAGGGAATTACAATGAGCAGTTCTTC. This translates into CASSQAGGNYNEQFF. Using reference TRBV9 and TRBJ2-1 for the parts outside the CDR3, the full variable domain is DSGVTQTPKHLITATGQRVTLRCSPRSGDLSVYWYQQSLDQGLQFLIQYYNGEERAKGNILERFSAQQFPDLHSELNLSSLELGDSALYFCASSQAGGNYNEQFFGPGTRLTVL.

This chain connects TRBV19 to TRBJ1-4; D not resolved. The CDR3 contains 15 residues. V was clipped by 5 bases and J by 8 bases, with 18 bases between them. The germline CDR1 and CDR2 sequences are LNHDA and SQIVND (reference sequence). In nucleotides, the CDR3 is TGTGCCAGTAGTGCTCCTGGACTGCCCCGGGAAAAACTGTTTTTT. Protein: CASSAPGLPREKLFF. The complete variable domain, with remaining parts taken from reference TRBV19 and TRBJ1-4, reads DGGITQSPKYLFRKEGQNVTLSCEQNLNHDAMYWYRQDPGQGLRLIYYSQIVNDFQKGDIAEGYSVSREKKESFPLTVTSAQKNPTAFYLCASSAPGLPREKLFFGSGTQLSVL.

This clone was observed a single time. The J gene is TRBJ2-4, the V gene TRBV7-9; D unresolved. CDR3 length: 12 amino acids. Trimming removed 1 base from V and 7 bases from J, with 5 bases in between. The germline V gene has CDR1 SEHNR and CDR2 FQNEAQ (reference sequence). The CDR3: CASSLEINIQYF. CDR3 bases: TGTGCCAGCAGCTTAGAGATTAACATTCAGTACTTC. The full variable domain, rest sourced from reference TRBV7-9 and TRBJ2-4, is DTGVSQNPRHKITKRGQNVTFRCDPISEHNRLYWYRQTLGQGPEFLTYFQNEAQLEKSRLLSDRFSAERPKGSFSTLEIQRTEQGDSAMYLCASSLEINIQYFGAGTRLSVL.

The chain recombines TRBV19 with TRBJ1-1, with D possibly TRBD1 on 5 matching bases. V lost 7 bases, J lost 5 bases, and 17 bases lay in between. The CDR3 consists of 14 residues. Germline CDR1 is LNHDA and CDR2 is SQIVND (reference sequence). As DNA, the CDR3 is TGTGCCAGTACCCCGGGGAAGGGGAGGACTGAAGCTTTCTTT. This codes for CASTPGKGRTEAFF.

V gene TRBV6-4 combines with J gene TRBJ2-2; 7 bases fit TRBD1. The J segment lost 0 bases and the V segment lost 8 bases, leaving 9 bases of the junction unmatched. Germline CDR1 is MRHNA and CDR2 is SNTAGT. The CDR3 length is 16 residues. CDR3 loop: CASAPTGTANTGELFF. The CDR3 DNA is TGTGCCAGCGCCCCCACCGGGACAGCGAACACCGGGGAGCTGTTTTTT.

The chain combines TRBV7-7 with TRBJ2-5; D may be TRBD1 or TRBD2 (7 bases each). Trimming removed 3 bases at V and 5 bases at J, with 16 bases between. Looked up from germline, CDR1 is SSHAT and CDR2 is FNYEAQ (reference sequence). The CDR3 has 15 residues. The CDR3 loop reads CASSFPGGGDETQYF. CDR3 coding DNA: TGTGCCAGCAGCTTCCCAGGGGGGGGCGACGAGACCCAGTACTTC.

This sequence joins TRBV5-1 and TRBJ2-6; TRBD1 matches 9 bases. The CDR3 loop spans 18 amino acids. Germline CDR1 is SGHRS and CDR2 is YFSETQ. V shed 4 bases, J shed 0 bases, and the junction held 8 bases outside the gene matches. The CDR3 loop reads CASSIRDRAYSGANVLTF. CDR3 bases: TGCGCCAGCAGCATAAGGGACAGGGCCTACTCTGGGGCCAACGTCCTGACTTTC.

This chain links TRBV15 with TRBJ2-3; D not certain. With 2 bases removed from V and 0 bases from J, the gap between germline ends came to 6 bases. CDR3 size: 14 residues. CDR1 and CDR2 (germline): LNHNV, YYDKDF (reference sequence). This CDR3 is CATSRRVSTDTQYF. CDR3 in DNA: TGTGCCACCAGCAGACGTGTAAGCACAGATACGCAGTATTTT.

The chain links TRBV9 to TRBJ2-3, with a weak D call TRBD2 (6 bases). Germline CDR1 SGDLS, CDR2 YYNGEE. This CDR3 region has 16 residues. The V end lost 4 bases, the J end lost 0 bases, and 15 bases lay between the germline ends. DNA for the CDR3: TGTGCCAGCAGCCCCCTGGGGGGACTTAGCACAGATACGCAGTATTTT. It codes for CASSPLGGLSTDTQYF. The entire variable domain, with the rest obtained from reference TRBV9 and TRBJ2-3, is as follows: DSGVTQTPKHLITATGQRVTLRCSPRSGDLSVYWYQQSLDQGLQFLIQYYNGEERAKGNILERFSAQQFPDLHSELNLSSLELGDSALYFCASSPLGGLSTDTQYFGPGTRLTVL.

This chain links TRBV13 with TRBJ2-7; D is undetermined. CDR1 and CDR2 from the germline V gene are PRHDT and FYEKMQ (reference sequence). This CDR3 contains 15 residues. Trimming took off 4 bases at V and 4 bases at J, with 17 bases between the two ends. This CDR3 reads CASSSSYRDRYEQYF. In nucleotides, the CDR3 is TGTGCCAGCAGCTCCAGTTATCGCGACCGTTACGAGCAGTACTTC.

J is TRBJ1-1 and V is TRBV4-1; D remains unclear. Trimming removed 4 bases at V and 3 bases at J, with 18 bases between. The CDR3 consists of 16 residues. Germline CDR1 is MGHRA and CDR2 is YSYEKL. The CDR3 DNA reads TGCGCCAGCAGCCCGCGGGTCGACCAGTGGGACACTGAAGCTTTCTTT. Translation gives CASSPRVDQWDTEAFF.

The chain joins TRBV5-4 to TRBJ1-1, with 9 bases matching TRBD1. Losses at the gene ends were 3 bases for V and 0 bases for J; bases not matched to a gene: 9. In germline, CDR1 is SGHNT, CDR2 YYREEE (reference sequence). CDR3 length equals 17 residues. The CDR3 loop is CASSSGTGRPLNTEAFF. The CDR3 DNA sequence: TGTGCCAGCAGCTCAGGGACAGGGCGCCCGCTGAACACTGAAGCTTTCTTT.

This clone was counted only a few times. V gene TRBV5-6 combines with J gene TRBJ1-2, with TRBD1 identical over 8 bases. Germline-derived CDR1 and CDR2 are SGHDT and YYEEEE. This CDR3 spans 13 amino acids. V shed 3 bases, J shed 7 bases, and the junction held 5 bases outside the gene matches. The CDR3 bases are TGTGCCAGCAGCTACGGACAGGGAGGTGGCTACACCTTC. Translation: CASSYGQGGGYTF.

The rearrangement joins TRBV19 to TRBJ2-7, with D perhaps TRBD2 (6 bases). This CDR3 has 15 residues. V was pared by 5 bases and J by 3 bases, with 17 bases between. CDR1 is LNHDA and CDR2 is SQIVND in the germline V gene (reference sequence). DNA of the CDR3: TGTGCCAGTAGTGTCTCTAGCGTCCGAAGCTACGAGCAGTACTTC. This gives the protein CASSVSSVRSYEQYF.

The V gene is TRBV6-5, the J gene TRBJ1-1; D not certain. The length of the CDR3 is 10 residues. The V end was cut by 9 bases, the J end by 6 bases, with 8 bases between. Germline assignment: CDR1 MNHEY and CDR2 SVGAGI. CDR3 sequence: CARFGAEAFF. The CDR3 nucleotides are TGTGCCAGATTCGGGGCTGAAGCTTTCTTT.

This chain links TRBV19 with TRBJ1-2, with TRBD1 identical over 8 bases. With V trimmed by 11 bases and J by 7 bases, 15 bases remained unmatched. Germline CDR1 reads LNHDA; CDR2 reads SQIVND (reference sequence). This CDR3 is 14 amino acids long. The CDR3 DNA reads TGTGCCGGCCACGACGGACAGGGCGGAGGTGGCTACACCTTC. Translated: CAGHDGQGGGGYTF. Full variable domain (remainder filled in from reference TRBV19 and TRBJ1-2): DGGITQSPKYLFRKEGQNVTLSCEQNLNHDAMYWYRQDPGQGLRLIYYSQIVNDFQKGDIAEGYSVSREKKESFPLTVTSAQKNPTAFYLCAGHDGQGGGGYTFGSGTRLTVV.

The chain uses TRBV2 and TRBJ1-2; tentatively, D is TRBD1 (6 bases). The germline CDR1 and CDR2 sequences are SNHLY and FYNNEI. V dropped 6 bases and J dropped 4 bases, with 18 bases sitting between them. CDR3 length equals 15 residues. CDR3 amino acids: CASRGRDTRPYGYTF. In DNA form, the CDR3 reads TGTGCCAGCAGGGGACGGGACACCAGACCCTATGGCTACACCTTC.

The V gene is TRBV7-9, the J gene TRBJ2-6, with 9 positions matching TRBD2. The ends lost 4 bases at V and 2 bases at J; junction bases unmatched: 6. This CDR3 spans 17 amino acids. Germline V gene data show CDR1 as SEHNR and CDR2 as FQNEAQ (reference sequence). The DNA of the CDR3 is TGTGCCAGCAGCTCCCCCAGCGGGGGGACTGGGGCCAACGTCCTGACTTTC. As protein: CASSSPSGGTGANVLTF.

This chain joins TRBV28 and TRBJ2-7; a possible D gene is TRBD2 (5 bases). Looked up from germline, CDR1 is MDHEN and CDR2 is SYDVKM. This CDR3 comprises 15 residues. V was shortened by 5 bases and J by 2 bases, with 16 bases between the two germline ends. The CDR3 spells CASSPPRTATYEQYF. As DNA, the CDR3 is TGTGCCAGCAGTCCCCCCCGGACTGCGACCTACGAGCAGTACTTC.

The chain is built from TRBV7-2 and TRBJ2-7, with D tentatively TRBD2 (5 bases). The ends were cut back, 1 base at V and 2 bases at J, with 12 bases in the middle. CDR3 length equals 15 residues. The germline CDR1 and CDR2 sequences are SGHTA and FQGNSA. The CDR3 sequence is CASSLVGSGAYEQYF. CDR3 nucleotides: TGTGCCAGCAGCTTAGTAGGCAGCGGCGCCTACGAGCAGTACTTC.

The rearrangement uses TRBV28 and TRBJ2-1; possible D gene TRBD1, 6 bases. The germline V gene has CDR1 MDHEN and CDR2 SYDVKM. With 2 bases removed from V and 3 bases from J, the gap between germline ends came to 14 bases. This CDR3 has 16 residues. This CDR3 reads CASSLAGAGFYNEQFF. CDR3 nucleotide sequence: TGTGCCAGCAGTTTAGCAGGGGCCGGGTTCTACAATGAGCAGTTCTTC.

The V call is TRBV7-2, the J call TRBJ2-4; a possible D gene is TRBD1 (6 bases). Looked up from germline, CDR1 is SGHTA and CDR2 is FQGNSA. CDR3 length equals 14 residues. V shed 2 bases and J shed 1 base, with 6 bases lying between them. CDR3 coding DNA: TGTGCCAGCAGCTTACAGGGGGCCAAAAACATTCAGTACTTC. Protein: CASSLQGAKNIQYF.

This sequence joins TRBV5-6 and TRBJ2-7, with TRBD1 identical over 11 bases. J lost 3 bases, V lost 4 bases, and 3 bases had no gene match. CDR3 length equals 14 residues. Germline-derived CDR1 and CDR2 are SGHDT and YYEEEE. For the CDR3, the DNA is TGTGCCAGCAGCAAAGGGACAGGGGGCTACGAGCAGTACTTC. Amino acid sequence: CASSKGTGGYEQYF.

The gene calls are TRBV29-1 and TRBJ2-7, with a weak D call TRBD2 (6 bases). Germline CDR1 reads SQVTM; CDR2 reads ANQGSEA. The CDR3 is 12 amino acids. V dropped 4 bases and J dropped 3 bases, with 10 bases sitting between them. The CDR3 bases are TGCAGCGTTGTGGGACTCTTCTACGAGCAGTACTTC. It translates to CSVVGLFYEQYF.

CDR3: CASSESRLGTQYF. For the CDR3, the DNA is TGCGCCAGCAGTGAGTCGAGGCTAGGTACTCAGTACTTC. V gene TRBV10-1 combines with J gene TRBJ2-4; unclear D gene. This CDR3 is built from 13 residues. Between the trimmed V and J ends, which lost 0 bases and 12 bases, there was a span of 12 bases. Germline values: CDR1 WNHNN, CDR2 SYGVQD (reference sequence).